The next 26 T cell receptor beta chains were all read from a single sample in a study of CD8 T cells in Susac syndrome (dated by TCRdb to about 2019). Library preparation employed the immunoSEQ multiplex PCR assay. RNA was extracted using the RNeasy kit, and roughly 0.45 to 1 microgram was reverse transcribed with random hexamers. Using fastp trimming at Q25 and MiXCR clonotype assembly, TCRdb reanalyzed the public sequencing data and kept in-frame beta chains. Rows with one shared CDR3 protein collapse into an entry with the most common genes and DNA. This sample comprises 180,000 or so distinct CDR3 sequences, around 95% of them detected only once. The top ten hold roughly 0.15% of the sample. Sequencing was performed on CD4+ T cells from PBMCs. These receptor sequences come from a human donor in good health.

The table lists this clonotype with a count of one. The V call is TRBV4-3, the J call TRBJ2-3; 8 bases map to TRBD2. The V gene end was trimmed by 1 base and the J gene end by 7 bases; junction bases not matched to a gene: 7. The CDR3 consists of 15 residues. Looked up from germline, CDR1 is LGHNA and CDR2 is YSLEER. CDR3 coding DNA: TGCGCCAGCAGCCAAGTTGCGGGGGGTATGAATACGCAGTATTTT. Its translation is CASSQVAGGMNTQYF.

The V and J genes are TRBV30 and TRBJ2-7, with 10 bases matching TRBD1. After removal of 0 bases from V and 4 bases from J, the junction contained 3 bases not matched to a gene. The CDR3 consists of 14 residues. The germline V gene has CDR1 GTSNPN and CDR2 SVGIG (reference sequence). As DNA, the CDR3 is TGTGCCTGGAGTGTCAGGACAGGGGGATACGAGCAGTACTTC. Translated, it gives CAWSVRTGGYEQYF.

The chain joins TRBV29-1 to TRBJ1-1, with D hard to call. The V and J ends lost 4 bases and 6 bases respectively, with 12 bases between them. Germline-derived CDR1 and CDR2 are SQVTM and ANQGSEA. CDR3 length equals 12 residues. CDR3 amino acids: CSVAGGRAEAFF. The CDR3 coding sequence is TGCAGCGTTGCAGGCGGGAGGGCTGAAGCTTTCTTT. The complete variable domain, with remaining parts taken from reference TRBV29-1 and TRBJ1-1, reads SAVISQKPSRDICQRGTSLTIQCQVDSQVTMMFWYRQQPGQSLTLIATANQGSEATYESGFVIDKFPISRPNLTFSTLTVSNMSPEDSSIYLCSVAGGRAEAFFGQGTRLTVV.

The V call is TRBV18, the J call TRBJ2-3; 11 bases line up with TRBD2. V shed 2 bases, J shed 2 bases, and the junction held 3 bases outside the gene matches. The CDR3 runs to 16 residues. Germline V CDR1 and CDR2: KGHSH, LQKENI. In DNA, the CDR3 is TGTGCCAGCTCACCATTGACTAGCGGGAACACAGATACGCAGTATTTT. Its protein product is CASSPLTSGNTDTQYF.

This clonotype was picked up a small number of times. The chain is built from TRBV29-1 and TRBJ2-7, with 8 bases fitting TRBD1. CDR1 and CDR2 from the germline V gene are SQVTM and ANQGSEA. V was clipped by 3 bases and J by 9 bases; unmatched bases: 10. The length of the CDR3 is 13 residues. CDR3 DNA: TGCAGCGTTGAGACAGGGGTCCCCCGTGGGCAGTACTTC. This gives the protein CSVETGVPRGQYF.

The chain recombines TRBV3-1 with TRBJ2-3; the D call may be TRBD1 or TRBD2 (5 bases each). The CDR3 is 14 residues long. Per germline, CDR1 LGHDT and CDR2 YNNKEL (reference sequence). V shed 1 base and J shed 5 bases, with 10 bases lying between them. The CDR3 spells CASSQGQGRDTQYF. CDR3 bases: TGTGCCAGCAGCCAAGGGCAGGGACGAGATACGCAGTATTTT.

V usage is TRBV9 and J usage is TRBJ2-1; D possibly matches TRBD1 or TRBD2 (5 bases each). The CDR3 runs to 15 residues. Germline-derived CDR1 and CDR2 are SGDLS and YYNGEE. V lost 0 bases, J lost 2 bases, and 9 bases lay in between. DNA for the CDR3: TGTGCCAGCAGCGTAGATGGGGGAACCTACAATGAGCAGTTCTTC. It yields the protein CASSVDGGTYNEQFF. Combining the CDR3 with reference TRBV9 and TRBJ2-1 gives the whole variable domain DSGVTQTPKHLITATGQRVTLRCSPRSGDLSVYWYQQSLDQGLQFLIQYYNGEERAKGNILERFSAQQFPDLHSELNLSSLELGDSALYFCASSVDGGTYNEQFFGPGTRLTVL.

The CDR3 loop reads CASSQTMDTQYF. The CDR3 DNA reads as TGTGCCAGCAGCCAAACTATGGATACGCAGTATTTT. The genes are TRBV4-2 and TRBJ2-3, with D unresolved. There are 12 residues in the CDR3. Between the trimmed V and J ends, which lost 2 bases and 6 bases, there was a span of 6 bases. Germline V gene sequence: CDR1 LGHNA, CDR2 YNFKEQ.

The gene calls are TRBV7-3 and TRBJ2-2; TRBD1 matches at 8 bases. The CDR3 totals 15 residues. V shed 2 bases and J 4 bases; nucleotides not matched to a gene: 3. Per the germline V gene, CDR1 is SGHTA and CDR2 is FQGTGA. The CDR3: CASSLGQGGTGELFF. For the CDR3, the DNA is TGTGCCAGCAGCTTAGGACAGGGAGGCACCGGGGAGCTGTTTTTT.

The chain joins TRBV28 to TRBJ1-6; D ambiguous. Germline V CDR1 and CDR2: MDHEN, SYDVKM. Trimming took 2 bases from V and 0 from J, leaving 8 bases between them. The CDR3 covers 16 residues. This CDR3 is CASSLDPSSYNSPLHF. The CDR3 DNA follows: TGTGCCAGCAGTTTAGACCCTAGCTCCTATAATTCACCCCTCCACTTT. Looking up the rest from reference TRBV28 and TRBJ1-6 gives the full variable domain: DVKVTQSSRYLVKRTGEKVFLECVQDMDHENMFWYRQDPGLGLRLIYFSYDVKMKEKGDIPEGYSVSREKKERFSLILESASTNQTSMYLCASSLDPSSYNSPLHFGNGTRLTVT.

The rearrangement uses TRBV4-3 and TRBJ2-2; 9 bases agree with TRBD1. The CDR3 runs 15 residues. J gave up 6 bases and V 4 bases, and 6 bases lay outside the gene matches. CDR1 LGHNA and CDR2 YSLEER come from the germline V gene. CDR3 sequence (DNA): TGCGCCAGCAGCCTTCGGGACAGGGCGGCCGGGGAGCTGTTTTTT. It translates to CASSLRDRAAGELFF.

This chain links TRBV2 with TRBJ2-1, with D perhaps TRBD1 (6 bases). Germline V gene data show CDR1 as SNHLY and CDR2 as FYNNEI. V was shortened by 6 bases and J by 4 bases, with 10 bases between the two germline ends. This CDR3 region has 13 residues. CDR3 sequence (DNA): TGTGCCAGCAGAGCCACAGGGTACAATGAGCAGTTCTTC. This sequence encodes CASRATGYNEQFF.

The chain carries TRBV4-3 and TRBJ2-3; D is perhaps TRBD2 (7 bases). The V gene lost 4 bases and the J gene lost 2 bases, with 13 bases spanning the gap. Germline V CDR1 and CDR2: LGHNA, YSLEER. The CDR3 is 15 amino acids. Written as DNA, the CDR3 is TGCGCCAGCAGCCTCGGGGGGCAGGTCACAGATACGCAGTATTTT. It translates to CASSLGGQVTDTQYF.

The chain carries TRBV7-2 and TRBJ2-7; the match to TRBD1 covers 8 bases. With V trimmed by 0 bases and J by 3 bases, 4 bases remained unmatched. The CDR3 extends over 15 amino acids. In germline, CDR1 is SGHTA, CDR2 FQGNSA. Here the CDR3 reads CASSLAGTGNYEQYF. The CDR3 bases are TGTGCCAGCAGCTTAGCTGGGACAGGAAACTACGAGCAGTACTTC.

The chain employs TRBV12-3 or TRBV12-4 and TRBJ2-3; D possibly corresponds to TRBD1 (5 bases). Trimming removed 3 bases at V and 10 bases at J, with 11 bases between. This CDR3 region has 12 residues. CDR3 sequence (DNA): TGTGCCAGCAGTTTCAAGGGGATTGCGCAGTATTTT. It specifies CASSFKGIAQYF.

The V gene is TRBV5-1, the J gene TRBJ2-7, with a tentative D call TRBD1 (5 bases). Trimming took 4 bases from V and 3 from J, leaving 11 bases between them. This CDR3 has 13 residues. Germline V gives CDR1 SGHRS, CDR2 YFSETQ. In DNA form, the CDR3 reads TGCGCCAGCAGCACAGGATCGGACTACGAGCAGTACTTC. Amino acid sequence: CASSTGSDYEQYF. The full variable domain, completed using reference TRBV5-1 and TRBJ2-7, is KAGVTQTPRYLIKTRGQQVTLSCSPISGHRSVSWYQQTPGQGLQFLFEYFSETQRNKGNFPGRFSGRQFSNSRSEMNVSTLELGDSALYLCASSTGSDYEQYFGPGTRLTVT.

This sequence joins TRBV29-1 and TRBJ2-3; D gene uncertain. Germline CDR1 reads SQVTM; CDR2 reads ANQGSEA. V gave up 2 bases and J gave up 2 bases, with 11 bases separating them. There are 14 residues in the CDR3. The CDR3 sequence is CSVEMASHTDTQYF. CDR3 sequence (DNA): TGCAGCGTTGAAATGGCATCCCACACAGATACGCAGTATTTT.

The chain links TRBV10-3 to TRBJ1-6, with a weak D call TRBD1 (5 bases). Trimming stripped 3 bases from V and 7 bases from J, with 7 bases between. From germline, CDR1 is ENHRY and CDR2 SYGVKD. The CDR3 consists of 13 residues. CDR3 region: CAISDDRNSPLHF. The CDR3 DNA follows: TGTGCCATCAGTGATGACAGAAATTCACCCCTCCACTTT.

The rearrangement joins TRBV29-1 to TRBJ1-1, with a tentative D call TRBD1 (6 bases). The CDR3 spans 13 residues. V was clipped by 7 bases and J by 1 base, with 13 bases between them. Germline CDR1 SQVTM, CDR2 ANQGSEA. CDR3 in amino acids: CSGHRDGNTEAFF. The CDR3 nucleotides read TGCAGCGGACACAGGGACGGGAACACTGAAGCTTTCTTT.

The chain uses TRBV15 and TRBJ1-6, with 9 bases matching TRBD1. There are 14 residues in the CDR3. J gave up 10 bases and V 4 bases, and 5 bases lay outside the gene matches. Germline V gene sequence: CDR1 LNHNV, CDR2 YYDKDF (reference sequence). CDR3: CATSIGDRDSPLHF. Written as DNA, the CDR3 is TGTGCCACCAGCATAGGGGACAGGGACTCACCCCTCCACTTT.

This chain's CDR3 is CATSDLKRGHYEQYF. CDR3 sequence (DNA): TGTGCCACCAGTGATTTAAAGCGGGGCCACTACGAGCAGTACTTC. The rearrangement links TRBV24-1 to TRBJ2-7; 7 positions match TRBD2. The J segment lost 3 bases and the V segment lost 1 base, leaving 5 bases of the junction unmatched. The CDR3 contains 15 residues. Germline CDR1 and CDR2: KGHDR and SFDVKD.

The J gene is TRBJ2-4, the V gene TRBV3-1; D remains ambiguous. The CDR3 runs to 13 residues. The germline V gene has CDR1 LGHDT and CDR2 YNNKEL (reference sequence). V lost 4 bases to trimming and J lost 8 bases, with 12 bases between them. Here the CDR3 DNA reads TGTGCCAGCAGCCCCTTTCCGGTAGACATTCAGTACTTC. Translated: CASSPFPVDIQYF.

Here the CDR3 reads CSVERDRDGYTF. The CDR3 DNA follows: TGCAGCGTTGAGCGGGATCGGGATGGCTACACCTTC. This rearrangement joins TRBV29-1 to TRBJ1-2, with D unclear. CDR1 and CDR2 (germline): SQVTM, ANQGSEA. There are 12 residues in the CDR3. The V end lost 3 bases, the J end lost 6 bases, and 11 bases lay between the germline ends.

This chain's CDR3 is CASSRTVYYEQYF. In DNA, the CDR3 is TGTGCCAGCAGCCGGACCGTCTACTACGAGCAGTACTTC. The V gene is TRBV3-1, the J gene TRBJ2-7, with D uncertain. The CDR3 length is 13 residues. V was clipped by 4 bases and J by 3 bases, with 10 bases between them. Germline-derived CDR1 and CDR2 are LGHDT and YNNKEL (reference sequence).

Turning to this clonotype: At one of its ends the junction is not consistent with the germline gene, which may arise from a read error. This chain uses TRBV7-7 with TRBJ2-2; the D gene is possibly TRBD2 (5 bases). In germline, CDR1 is SSHAT, CDR2 FNYEAQ (reference sequence). This CDR3 is built from 13 residues. The DNA for the CDR3 is TGTGCTAGCAGTCGGGGTGTCACCGGGGAGCTGTTTTTT. This translates into CASSRGVTGELFF.

This rearrangement joins TRBV20-1 to TRBJ1-1; D unclear. The CDR3 is 14 amino acids. V was clipped by 0 bases and J by 4 bases, with 12 bases between them. Per the germline V gene, CDR1 is DFQATT and CDR2 is SNEGSKA (reference sequence). The CDR3 sequence is CSARDRRRSTEAFF. In nucleotides, the CDR3 is TGCAGTGCTAGAGATCGGAGACGGAGCACTGAAGCTTTCTTT.